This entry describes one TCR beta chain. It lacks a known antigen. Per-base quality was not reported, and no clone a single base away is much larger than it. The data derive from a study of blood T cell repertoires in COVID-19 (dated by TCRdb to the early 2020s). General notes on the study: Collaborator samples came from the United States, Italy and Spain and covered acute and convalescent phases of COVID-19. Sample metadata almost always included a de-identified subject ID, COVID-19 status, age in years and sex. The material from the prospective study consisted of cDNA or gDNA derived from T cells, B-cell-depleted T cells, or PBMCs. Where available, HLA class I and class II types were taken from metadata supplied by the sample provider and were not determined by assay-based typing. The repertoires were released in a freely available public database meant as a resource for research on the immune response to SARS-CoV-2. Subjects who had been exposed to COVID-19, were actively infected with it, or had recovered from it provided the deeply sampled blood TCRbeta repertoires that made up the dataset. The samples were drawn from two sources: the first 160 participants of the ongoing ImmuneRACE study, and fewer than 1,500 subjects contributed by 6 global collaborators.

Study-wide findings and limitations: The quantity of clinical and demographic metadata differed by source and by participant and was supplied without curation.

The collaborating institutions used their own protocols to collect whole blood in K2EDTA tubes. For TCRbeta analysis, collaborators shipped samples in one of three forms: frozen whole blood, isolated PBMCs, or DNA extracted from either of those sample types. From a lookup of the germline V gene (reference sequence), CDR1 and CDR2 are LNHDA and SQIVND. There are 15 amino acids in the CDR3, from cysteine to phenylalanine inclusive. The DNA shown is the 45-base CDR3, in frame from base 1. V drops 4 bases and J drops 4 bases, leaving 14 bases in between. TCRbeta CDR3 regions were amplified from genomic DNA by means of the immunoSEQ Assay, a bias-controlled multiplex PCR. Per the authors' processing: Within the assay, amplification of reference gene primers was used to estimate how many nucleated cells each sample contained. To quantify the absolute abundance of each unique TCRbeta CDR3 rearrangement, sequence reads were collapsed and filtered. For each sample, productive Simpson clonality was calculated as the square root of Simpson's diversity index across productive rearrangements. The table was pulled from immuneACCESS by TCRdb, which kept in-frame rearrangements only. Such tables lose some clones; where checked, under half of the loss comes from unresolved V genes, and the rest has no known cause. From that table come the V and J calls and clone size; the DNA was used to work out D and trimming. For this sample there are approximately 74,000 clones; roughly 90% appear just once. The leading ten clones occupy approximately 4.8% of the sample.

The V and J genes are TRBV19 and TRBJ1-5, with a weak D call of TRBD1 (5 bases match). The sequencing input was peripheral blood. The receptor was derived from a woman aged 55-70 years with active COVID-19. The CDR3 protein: CASSTKTGPNQPQHF. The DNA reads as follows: TGTGCCAGTAGTACCAAAACAGGCCCAAATCAGCCCCAGCATTTT.